This is a list of T cell receptor beta chains from one sample in a study of cytomegalovirus exposure and HLA in healthy donors. Here immunoSEQ multiplex PCR was the method, and the copy in TCRdb shows in-frame clones only, minus some. The sample comprises over 200,000 clones, about nine tenths of which are singletons, and roughly 2% rests with the top ten. The sample was PBMCs. All receptors derive from a woman under 30 in good health and CMV-seropositive. Both conserved end residues are part of each CDR3. The D gene is left open where the match is weak. Part of the rows lack a size; the others show once, few, many or a class for expanded clones.

J gene: TRBJ2-1
clone size: NA
V gene: TRBV9
D gene: TRBD2
CDR3 protein: CASSVGPGWGGRTGGEQFF
CDR3 DNA: TGTGCCAGCAGCGTAGGGCCAGGGTGGGGAGGGAGGACCGGAGGTGAGCAGTTCTTC

J gene: TRBJ2-7
clone size: NA
V gene: TRBV7-8
D gene: TRBD2
CDR3 protein: CASTVAGGGLYEQYF
CDR3 DNA: TGTGCCAGCACTGTAGCGGGAGGGGGTTTATACGAGCAGTACTTC

J gene: TRBJ2-1
clone size: NA
V gene: TRBV15
D gene: TRBD2
CDR3 protein: CATSRDYPQAGADHNEQFF
CDR3 DNA: TGTGCCACCAGCAGAGATTATCCCCAAGCGGGGGCTGATCACAATGAGCAGTTCTTC

J gene: TRBJ2-7
clone size: once
V gene: TRBV18
D gene: TRBD2
CDR3 protein: CASSPGGRGYEQYF
CDR3 DNA: TGTGCCAGCTCTCCCGGCGGGAGGGGGTACGAGCAGTACTTC

J gene: TRBJ2-7
clone size: NA
V gene: TRBV6-1
D gene: NA
CDR3 protein: CASSEEAGFLEQYF
CDR3 DNA: TGTGCCAGCAGTGAAGAAGCAGGTTTCCTCGAGCAGTACTTC

J gene: TRBJ2-7
clone size: NA
V gene: TRBV10-1
D gene: NA
CDR3 protein: CASSRGVGYEQYF
CDR3 DNA: TGCGCCAGCAGTCGCGGGGTTGGGTACGAGCAGTACTTC

J gene: TRBJ1-2
clone size: NA
V gene: TRBV28
D gene: TRBD1
CDR3 protein: CASRGGGKANYGYTF
CDR3 DNA: TGTGCCAGCAGAGGAGGGGGCAAGGCTAACTATGGCTACACCTTC

J gene: TRBJ1-1
clone size: NA
V gene: TRBV19
D gene: NA
CDR3 protein: CASSFGTQNTEAFF
CDR3 DNA: TGTGCCAGTAGTTTCGGGACACAGAACACTGAAGCTTTCTTT

J gene: TRBJ2-1
clone size: NA
V gene: TRBV6-5
D gene: TRBD1
CDR3 protein: CASSRQGAKNEQFF
CDR3 DNA: TGTGCCAGCAGTAGACAGGGGGCGAAGAATGAGCAGTTCTTC

J gene: TRBJ2-3
clone size: NA
V gene: TRBV28
D gene: TRBD2
CDR3 protein: CASSSLIAGVEKADTQYF
CDR3 DNA: TGTGCCAGCAGTTCCCTAATAGCGGGAGTTGAGAAGGCAGATACGCAGTATTTT

J gene: TRBJ2-7
clone size: NA
V gene: TRBV7-9
D gene: NA
CDR3 protein: CASSITTYEQYF
CDR3 DNA: TGTGCCAGCAGCATTACTACCTACGAGCAGTACTTC

J gene: TRBJ2-5
clone size: NA
V gene: TRBV28
D gene: NA
CDR3 protein: CASSSGPKRLQETQYF
CDR3 DNA: TGTGCCAGCAGTAGCGGGCCTAAGAGGCTCCAAGAGACCCAGTACTTC

J gene: TRBJ1-2
clone size: NA
V gene: TRBV5-1
D gene: TRBD1
CDR3 protein: CASSLGQGYTF
CDR3 DNA: TGCGCCAGCAGCTTAGGACAGGGTTACACCTTC

J gene: TRBJ2-1
clone size: NA
V gene: TRBV28
D gene: NA
CDR3 protein: CASSLTQAEQFF
CDR3 DNA: TGTGCCAGCAGTTTAACCCAGGCCGAGCAGTTCTTC

J gene: TRBJ1-5
clone size: NA
V gene: TRBV5-6
D gene: NA
CDR3 protein: CASSPGGANQPQHF
CDR3 DNA: TGTGCCAGCAGCCCGGGGGGGGCAAATCAGCCCCAGCATTTT

J gene: TRBJ1-4
clone size: NA
V gene: TRBV5-1
D gene: NA
CDR3 protein: CASSALLRDRAGQLFF
CDR3 DNA: TGCGCCAGCAGCGCTCTACTCCGGGACCGGGCGGGGCAACTGTTTTTT

J gene: TRBJ2-2
clone size: NA
V gene: TRBV6-5
D gene: NA
CDR3 protein: CASRRTGVNTGELFF
CDR3 DNA: TGTGCCAGCAGGAGAACGGGAGTGAACACCGGGGAGCTGTTTTTT

J gene: TRBJ1-2
clone size: NA
V gene: TRBV6-5
D gene: NA
CDR3 protein: CASSAGGDGYTF
CDR3 DNA: TGTGCCAGCAGTGCTGGGGGGGACGGCTACACCTTC

J gene: TRBJ2-7
clone size: NA
V gene: TRBV25-1
D gene: NA
CDR3 protein: CASSPGSSYEQYF
CDR3 DNA: TGTGCCAGCAGTCCGGGGAGCTCCTACGAGCAGTACTTC

J gene: TRBJ1-1
clone size: NA
V gene: TRBV29-1
D gene: TRBD1
CDR3 protein: CSVATRTGAEAFF
CDR3 DNA: TGCAGCGTGGCGACCAGGACAGGGGCTGAAGCTTTCTTT

J gene: TRBJ2-3
clone size: NA
V gene: TRBV9
D gene: TRBD2
CDR3 protein: CASSATSGVADTQYF
CDR3 DNA: TGTGCCAGCAGCGCCACTAGCGGGGTGGCAGATACGCAGTATTTT

J gene: TRBJ2-4
clone size: NA
V gene: TRBV27
D gene: TRBD1
CDR3 protein: CASSFNRGLWNIQYF
CDR3 DNA: TGTGCCAGCAGTTTCAACAGGGGGCTATGGAACATTCAGTACTTC

J gene: TRBJ2-3
clone size: NA
V gene: TRBV6-1
D gene: TRBD1
CDR3 protein: CASSWTGISTDTQYF
CDR3 DNA: TGTGCCAGCAGTTGGACAGGGATTAGCACAGATACGCAGTATTTT

J gene: TRBJ1-2
clone size: NA
V gene: TRBV28
D gene: TRBD1
CDR3 protein: CASRGQGHYGYTF
CDR3 DNA: TGTGCCAGCCGAGGACAGGGGCACTATGGCTACACCTTC

J gene: TRBJ1-3
clone size: few
V gene: TRBV25-1
D gene: NA
CDR3 protein: CASSESGRGKSTIYF
CDR3 DNA: TGTGCCAGCAGTGAATCGGGCAGGGGTAAAAGCACCATATATTTT

J gene: TRBJ2-1
clone size: NA
V gene: TRBV9
D gene: NA
CDR3 protein: CASREAHEQFF
CDR3 DNA: TGTGCCAGCAGGGAGGCACATGAGCAGTTCTTC

J gene: TRBJ2-7
clone size: NA
V gene: TRBV9
D gene: TRBD1
CDR3 protein: CASSVDGQGNYEQYF
CDR3 DNA: TGTGCCAGCAGCGTAGACGGACAGGGTAACTACGAGCAGTACTTC

J gene: TRBJ1-2
clone size: NA
V gene: TRBV4-1
D gene: NA
CDR3 protein: CASSQAPADAGYGYTF
CDR3 DNA: TGCGCCAGCAGCCAGGCCCCGGCCGATGCGGGCTATGGCTACACCTTC

J gene: TRBJ2-1
clone size: NA
V gene: TRBV5-4
D gene: NA
CDR3 protein: CASSSALARSYNEQFF
CDR3 DNA: TGTGCCAGCAGCTCCGCTTTGGCACGTTCCTACAATGAGCAGTTCTTC